The rows below give T cell receptor beta chains drawn from one sample of a study of CD8+CD57+ T cells in acquired aplastic anemia. Each CDR3 protein gets one entry after TCRdb re-called the reads with MiXCR. The profile shows over 250,000 distinct CDR3 sequences, approximately 57% of them singletons. Source material: sorted CD4+, CD8+, or CD8+CD57+ T cells (not recorded which) from PBMCs. The source is a human donor with aplastic anemia. CDR3s include the opening cysteine and the closing phenylalanine or tryptophan. The order of the fields is J gene, V gene, clone size, D gene, CDR3 DNA, CDR3 protein. A D gene is named only where the DNA matches it firmly. Clone size is not always given. Where it is, it says once, few, many or a class for expanded clones.

J: TRBJ1-2; V: TRBV28; size: many; D: TRBD1; DNA: TGTGCCAGCAGCTTGACTGACAGGGTGGGCTACACCTTC; CDR3: CASSLTDRVGYTF
J: TRBJ1-5; V: TRBV6-1; size: once; D: -; DNA: TGTGCCAGCAGTGATGGTCAGCCCCAGCATTTT; CDR3: CASSDGQPQHF
J: TRBJ2-7; V: TRBV9; size: -; D: -; DNA: TGTGCCAGCAGCTTTGGCAGGGGCTCCTACGAGCAGTACTTC; CDR3: CASSFGRGSYEQYF
J: TRBJ1-1; V: TRBV19; size: -; D: -; DNA: TGTGCCAGTAAAGGGTACATGAACACTGAAGCTTTCTTT; CDR3: CASKGYMNTEAFF
J: TRBJ2-7; V: TRBV7-9; size: -; D: -; DNA: TGTGCCAGCAGCTTAGGCGGCAGACCTGGGGACGAGCAGTACTTC; CDR3: CASSLGGRPGDEQYF
J: TRBJ2-7; V: TRBV4-2; size: many; D: -; DNA: TGTGCCAGCAGCCAAGGGGCAGGGCGGAACGAGCAGTACTTC; CDR3: CASSQGAGRNEQYF
J: TRBJ2-6; V: TRBV5-1; size: few; D: TRBD2; DNA: TGCGCCAGCAGCAAAGTGACTAGCGGGGGCCTACTTGGGGCCAACGTCCTGACTTTC; CDR3: CASSKVTSGGLLGANVLTF
J: TRBJ2-3; V: TRBV7-2; size: many; D: -; DNA: TGTGCCAGCAGGGCGACAGGATTTAACACAGATACGCAGTATTTT; CDR3: CASRATGFNTDTQYF
J: TRBJ2-3; V: TRBV5-1; size: many; D: -; DNA: TGCGCCAGCAGCTTGGGTGCAATCACAGATACGCAGTATTTT; CDR3: CASSLGAITDTQYF
J: TRBJ2-3; V: TRBV29-1; size: -; D: -; DNA: TGCAGCGCTGTGGATAGGGAGTATGACACAGATACGCAGTATTTT; CDR3: CSAVDREYDTDTQYF
J: TRBJ2-5; V: TRBV7-6; size: -; D: -; DNA: TGTGCCAGCAGCCCCACTAGGGGGAGTTGGGAGACCCAGTACTTC; CDR3: CASSPTRGSWETQYF
J: TRBJ1-2; V: TRBV19; size: many; D: TRBD1; DNA: TGTGCCAGCGCCCGGGACAGGGGTGCCGGCTACACCTTC; CDR3: CASARDRGAGYTF
J: TRBJ2-3; V: TRBV19; size: -; D: -; DNA: TGTGCCAGTAGTATAGGGGGGATCGGCACAGATACGCAGTATTTT; CDR3: CASSIGGIGTDTQYF
J: TRBJ2-3; V: TRBV20-1; size: few; D: TRBD1; DNA: TGCAGTGCTATCTTGCGACAGGGTAACGGGGATACGCAGTATTTT; CDR3: CSAILRQGNGDTQYF
J: TRBJ2-3; V: TRBV7-3; size: -; D: -; DNA: TGTGCCAGCAGCCCAGGACAGACAGATACGCAGTATTTT; CDR3: CASSPGQTDTQYF
J: TRBJ2-3; V: TRBV7-9; size: -; D: -; DNA: TGTGCCAGCAGCCAGAGGGGGGATACGCAGTATTTT; CDR3: CASSQRGDTQYF
J: TRBJ2-2; V: TRBV7-6; size: -; D: TRBD1; DNA: TGTGCCAGCAGCCCGGACAGGGAGTACACCGGGGAGCTGTTTTTT; CDR3: CASSPDREYTGELFF
J: TRBJ2-7; V: TRBV14; size: -; D: -; DNA: TGTGCCAGCAGCCAAGGAATCGTTGTTCTGGACGAGCAGTACTTC; CDR3: CASSQGIVVLDEQYF
J: TRBJ1-2; V: TRBV29-1; size: -; D: -; DNA: TGCAGCGTTGAAAGAGGGGAGGATGGCTACACCTTC; CDR3: CSVERGEDGYTF
J: TRBJ2-2; V: TRBV2; size: many; D: -; DNA: TGTGCCAGCAGTGAGTGGGAGAGCGGGGAGCTGTTTTTT; CDR3: CASSEWESGELFF
J: TRBJ2-7; V: TRBV7-8; size: -; D: TRBD1; DNA: TGTGCCAGCAGCTTAGTGGCCAGGGGGCCCTACGAGCAGTACTTC; CDR3: CASSLVARGPYEQYF
J: TRBJ2-1; V: TRBV11-3; size: -; D: -; DNA: TGTGCCAGCAGCCCACGGGGGGCGGACAATGAGCAGTTCTTC; CDR3: CASSPRGADNEQFF